Listed below are T cell receptor beta chains from one sample, sequenced in a study of early T cells in non-severe SARS-CoV-2 infection. TCRdb used MiXCR to reprocess the 5' RACE reads, holding one entry per CDR3 protein. The sample carries about 48,000 distinct CDR3 sequences, around 9.5% recorded once. The sequencing sample was made of whole blood. These TCRs come from an adult who was a healthcare worker with PCR-confirmed SARS-CoV-2 infection or an uninfected control (not recorded which). Each CDR3 is given with its conserved first and last residue. A D gene is named only where the DNA matches it firmly. Clone size is not always given. Where it is, it says once, few, many or a class for expanded clones.

TRBV15	TRBJ2-3	few	.	CATSRDWDTQYF	TGTGCCACCAGCCGCGATTGGGATACGCAGTATTTT
TRBV4-1	TRBJ2-7	many	TRBD2	CASSQDRTSGLYEQYF	TGCGCCAGCAGCCAAGATAGGACTAGCGGGCTCTACGAGCAGTACTTC
TRBV12-3/TRBV12-4	TRBJ2-4	few	.	CASSVQGPGIQYF	TGTGCCAGCAGTGTACAGGGTCCTGGCATTCAGTACTTC
TRBV7-6	TRBJ2-7	few	.	CASSLDLSTYEQYF	TGTGCCAGCAGCTTGGACTTGAGTACCTACGAGCAGTACTTC
TRBV6-5	TRBJ2-6	.	TRBD1	CASSPRTGSFSGANVLTF	TGTGCCAGCAGTCCTCGGACAGGGTCCTTTTCTGGGGCCAACGTCCTGACTTTC
TRBV28	TRBJ1-3	few	.	CASSSQVRSGNTIYF	TGTGCCAGCAGCAGTCAGGTTCGCTCTGGAAACACCATATATTTT
TRBV9	TRBJ1-2	.	.	CASSAGEFKSYTF	TGTGCCAGCAGCGCAGGGGAATTTAAAAGCTACACCTTC
TRBV5-6	TRBJ1-1	many	.	CASSFGYGLNTEAFF	TGTGCCAGCAGCTTTGGGTACGGCTTGAACACTGAAGCTTTCTTT
TRBV10-3	TRBJ1-1	few	.	CAIRPEWDLIEAFF	TGTGCCATCAGGCCGGAGTGGGATCTAATTGAAGCTTTCTTT
TRBV20-1	TRBJ2-1	.	TRBD2	CSARLAGISYNEQFF	TGCAGTGCAAGACTAGCGGGGATCTCCTACAATGAGCAGTTCTTC
TRBV6-5	TRBJ2-3	few	.	CASMRWERPDTQYF	TGTGCCAGCATGAGGTGGGAACGACCAGATACGCAGTATTTT
TRBV12-5	TRBJ1-1	few	TRBD1	CASGLAEQGLDTEAFF	TGTGCTAGTGGTTTGGCCGAACAGGGGTTGGACACTGAAGCTTTCTTT
TRBV2	TRBJ2-3	many	TRBD2	CAVHLSAGGDTQYF	TGTGCCGTGCACTTATCCGCGGGAGGAGATACGCAGTATTTT
TRBV6-5	TRBJ2-3	.	.	CASSYWAGITDTQYF	TGTGCCAGCAGTTATTGGGCAGGGATCACAGATACGCAGTATTTT
TRBV19	TRBJ2-1	many	.	CASSILVSPGEQFF	TGTGCCAGTAGTATCCTAGTCAGCCCAGGGGAGCAGTTCTTC
TRBV11-2	TRBJ1-1	.	TRBD1	CASSPQGAPEAFF	TGTGCCAGCAGCCCGCAGGGGGCCCCTGAAGCTTTCTTT
TRBV20-1	TRBJ2-7	.	TRBD1	CSATGDPRGSSYEQYF	TGCAGTGCAACAGGGGACCCGAGGGGGAGCTCCTACGAGCAGTACTTC
TRBV14	TRBJ1-4	.	.	CASSQVSGPNEKLFF	TGTGCCAGCAGCCAAGTGTCAGGGCCGAATGAAAAACTGTTTTTT
TRBV5-1	TRBJ2-1	many	.	CASSLAPGTQYNEQFF	TGCGCCAGCAGCTTGGCCCCCGGGACACAATACAATGAGCAGTTCTTC
TRBV7-2	TRBJ2-2	many	TRBD2	CASTLPRGGRAGELFF	TGTGCCAGCACCCTGCCCCGAGGCGGGAGGGCCGGGGAGCTGTTTTTT
TRBV4-1	TRBJ2-1	.	TRBD2	CASVGVAGGGNEQFF	TGCGCCAGCGTTGGGGTAGCGGGAGGGGGCAATGAGCAGTTCTTC
TRBV7-2	TRBJ2-3	few	.	CASRAGQYLTRDTQYF	TGTGCCAGCAGAGCGGGACAGTACCTCACCCGGGATACGCAGTATTTT
TRBV5-1	TRBJ2-1	.	.	CASSSAALSYNEQFF	TGCGCCAGCAGCTCCGCGGCCCTCTCCTACAATGAGCAGTTCTTC
TRBV29-1	TRBJ1-2	few	TRBD1	CSILLQGDYGYTF	TGCAGCATTTTATTACAGGGGGACTATGGCTACACCTTC
TRBV7-9	TRBJ1-1	few	.	CASSLGAGQGAAFF	TGTGCCAGCAGCCTAGGGGCCGGGCAGGGCGCAGCTTTCTTT
TRBV7-2	TRBJ2-3	many	.	CASSLTYSGDTQYF	TGTGCCAGCAGCCTCACATATAGCGGAGATACGCAGTATTTT
TRBV28	TRBJ2-7	many	TRBD1	CASSSGQGWYF	TGTGCCAGCAGTTCGGGACAGGGGTGGTACTTC
TRBV13	TRBJ1-1	few	.	CASSYRAGNTEAFF	TGTGCCAGCAGTTACAGGGCGGGTAACACTGAAGCTTTCTTT
TRBV5-1	TRBJ2-3	many	TRBD2	CASSRTSGSTDTQYF	TGCGCCAGCAGCAGGACTAGCGGAAGCACAGATACGCAGTATTTT
TRBV5-1	TRBJ1-2	.	TRBD1	CASNPGGQPLLGYTF	TGCGCCAGCAACCCAGGGGGACAGCCCCTCCTTGGCTACACCTTC
TRBV7-2	TRBJ2-2	many	.	CASSPLPLNTGELFF	TGTGCCAGCAGCCCGCTCCCGCTAAACACCGGGGAGCTGTTTTTT
TRBV7-7	TRBJ2-1	many	.	CASSGDGVEQFF	TGTGCCAGCTCGGGTGATGGAGTTGAGCAGTTCTTC
TRBV2	TRBJ2-1	medium-sized	.	CASSSFRDEQFF	TGTGCCAGCAGCTCCTTCAGGGATGAGCAGTTCTTC
TRBV20-1	TRBJ2-3	many	.	CSARLMGVGTDTQYF	TGCAGTGCTAGGTTGATGGGAGTCGGGACAGATACGCAGTATTTT
TRBV19	TRBJ2-3	.	TRBD1	CASRTGAWGTDTQYF	TGTGCCAGTCGGACAGGGGCATGGGGCACAGATACGCAGTATTTT
TRBV27	TRBJ2-2	few	.	CASSITAGELFF	TGTGCCAGCAGTATAACAGCCGGGGAGCTGTTTTTT
TRBV18	TRBJ2-3	many	.	CASSPSMIADTDTQYF	TGTGCCAGCTCACCTTCTATGATAGCGGACACAGATACGCAGTATTTT
TRBV19	TRBJ1-2	few	.	CASSITGPPSDRGYGYTF	TGTGCCAGTAGTATCACGGGTCCCCCCTCGGATCGGGGCTATGGCTACACCTTC
TRBV3-1	TRBJ1-2	many	.	CASGAGGDYGYTF	TGTGCCAGCGGAGCGGGGGGGGACTATGGCTACACCTTC
TRBV10-3	TRBJ2-1	few	.	CAISEDPGGSYNEQFF	TGTGCCATCAGTGAAGATCCCGGAGGGTCCTACAATGAGCAGTTCTTC
TRBV6-5	TRBJ2-7	.	TRBD2	CASSSEGLAGFSYEQYF	TGTGCCAGCAGTTCAGAGGGACTAGCGGGGTTCTCCTACGAGCAGTACTTC
TRBV28	TRBJ2-5	.	.	CASGLRQKPQYF	TGTGCCAGCGGTCTGAGGCAGAAGCCCCAGTACTTC
TRBV5-4	TRBJ2-1	many	TRBD2	CASSLGTSGGEQFF	TGTGCCAGCAGCTTGGGGACTAGCGGGGGTGAGCAGTTCTTC
TRBV20-1	TRBJ2-3	.	.	CSTTSGARNTDTQYF	TGCAGTACCACCTCTGGGGCCCGTAATACAGATACGCAGTATTTT
TRBV10-2	TRBJ2-7	.	.	CASTTDGGYEQYF	TGCGCCAGCACCACGGACGGGGGATACGAGCAGTACTTC
TRBV6-1	TRBJ1-5	many	.	CASSEITGFNQPQHF	TGTGCCAGCAGTGAGATCACAGGGTTCAATCAGCCCCAGCATTTT
TRBV12-3/TRBV12-4	TRBJ2-1	few	TRBD1	CASSLWDSYNEQFF	TGTGCCAGCAGTTTATGGGACAGTTACAATGAGCAGTTCTTC
TRBV29-1	TRBJ2-1	.	.	CSVEGLGTGAYNEQFF	TGCAGCGTTGAAGGGTTAGGGACGGGAGCCTACAATGAGCAGTTCTTC
TRBV20-1	TRBJ2-3	.	TRBD2	CSANQASGRADTQYF	TGCAGTGCTAATCAGGCTAGCGGGAGGGCGGATACGCAGTATTTT
TRBV7-9	TRBJ2-7	few	TRBD1	CASSREGTGAGEQYF	TGTGCCAGCAGCCGCGAAGGGACAGGGGCTGGCGAGCAGTACTTC
TRBV7-2	TRBJ2-7	few	TRBD1	CASSSRTGSEQYF	TGTGCCAGCAGCTCTAGGACAGGGAGCGAGCAGTACTTC
TRBV5-1	TRBJ2-2	.	.	CASSWGPDGELFF	TGCGCCAGCAGCTGGGGCCCTGACGGGGAGCTGTTTTTT